This T cell receptor beta chain was identified in a study of T cell responses to AZD1222 COVID-19 vaccine. Study-wide points: Vaccine-associated CD4 TCRs ranged over spike, dominating at 160-218 and 743-854. Donors, mostly white British, included more females; clonal diversity was possibly underestimated. The repertoires were collected only after the peak T cell response. Spike-specific TCR breadth and depth grew following two AZD1222 doses.

Notes on this clone: What it recognizes is unknown.

Using immunoSEQ multiplex PCR, the repertoire was profiled, and TCRdb retains in-frame clones only, with some absent. This sample has fewer than 150,000 clones, with under 95% found just once. This CDR3 is built from 12 residues. Unmatched junction bases numbered 5, after V lost 7 bases and J lost 5 bases. Looked up from germline, CDR1 is SNHLY and CDR2 is FYNNEI. The sample was peripheral blood, taken on day 0 of AZD1222 vaccination. This TCR derives from an adult in good health. The J gene is TRBJ2-7, the V gene TRBV2; TRBD2 matches 7 bases. The CDR3 coding sequence is TGTGCCAGCAACGGACTAGTCCACGAGCAGTACTTC. Translated: CASNGLVHEQYF.